Listed here are 26 T cell receptor beta chains from one sample, sequenced in a study of blood T cell repertoires in COVID-19. Only in-frame clones appear in the TCRdb table, and some are missing; sequencing was by immunoSEQ multiplex PCR. The sample consists of 200,000 to 250,000 clones, roughly four fifths of them appearing once. Material: PBMCs or T cells enriched from blood (not recorded which). These receptors all come from a man aged 35 to 55 who had recovered from COVID-19.

The gene calls are TRBV7-2 and TRBJ1-1, with 10 bases aligning to TRBD1. V lost 5 bases, J lost 6 bases, and 3 bases stayed unmatched. CDR3 length: 13 amino acids. Germline loops: CDR1 SGHTA, CDR2 FQGNSA. The CDR3 DNA is TGTGCCAGCAGCCGGGACAGGGGCGCTGAAGCTTTCTTT. Translating gives CASSRDRGAEAFF.

The V and J genes are TRBV2 and TRBJ1-3; no reliable D call. CDR3 length: 15 residues. Trimming removed 4 bases at V and 0 bases at J, with 10 bases between. Germline values: CDR1 SNHLY, CDR2 FYNNEI. The CDR3 DNA follows: TGTGCCAGCAGTGGAGATCGTTTCTCTGGAAACACCATATATTTT. Its protein product is CASSGDRFSGNTIYF.

The DNA for the CDR3 is TGTGCTAGTGCCCGGACAGGGTTAAGCTACACCTTC. Its translation is CASARTGLSYTF. The V gene is TRBV12-5, the J gene TRBJ1-2, with TRBD1 matching over 8 bases. The CDR3 contains 12 residues. V was pared by 7 bases and J by 9 bases, with 7 bases of the junction left unmatched. The germline gives CDR1 LGHNT, CDR2 FRNRAP.

The chain joins TRBV2 to TRBJ1-5, with 9 bases that match TRBD1. The V and J ends lost 7 bases and 4 bases, in that order; junction bases with no gene match: 5. The CDR3 extends over 14 amino acids. Germline V gene data show CDR1 as SNHLY and CDR2 as FYNNEI. In nucleotides, the CDR3 is TGTGCCAGCACCGGGACAGGGTCAAATCAGCCCCAGCATTTT. It yields the protein CASTGTGSNQPQHF.

This clone was seen only once. As DNA, the CDR3 is TGCGCCAGCAGCCAAGATCAAAAGGGACTCCGTGCTTTCTTT. Translated, it gives CASSQDQKGLRAFF. The chain combines TRBV4-1 with TRBJ1-1, with D possibly being TRBD1 (5 bases). With 0 bases removed from V and 11 bases from J, the gap between germline ends came to 16 bases. The CDR3 consists of 14 residues. CDR1 MGHRA and CDR2 YSYEKL come from the germline V gene.

In this sample, this clone turned up a few times. This chain uses TRBV7-8 with TRBJ1-1; D is perhaps TRBD1 (5 bases). Germline V lookup: CDR1 SGHVS, CDR2 FQNEAQ. The CDR3 spans 13 residues. Trimming removed 2 bases at V and 7 bases at J, with 11 bases between. The chain's CDR3 is CASSLIGGGEAFF. DNA for the CDR3: TGTGCCAGCAGCTTAATCGGGGGAGGTGAAGCTTTCTTT.

This clone was picked up many times. The chain links TRBV2 to TRBJ1-1; no clear D. Germline-derived CDR1 and CDR2 are SNHLY and FYNNEI. V was trimmed by 1 base and J by 5 bases, leaving 8 bases between them. This CDR3 contains 13 residues. CDR3 in amino acids: CASSEESGTEAFF. CDR3 nucleotide sequence: TGTGCCAGCAGTGAAGAATCGGGAACTGAAGCTTTCTTT. The whole variable domain, remainder taken from reference TRBV2 and TRBJ1-1, is EPEVTQTPSHQVTQMGQEVILRCVPISNHLYFYWYRQILGQKVEFLVSFYNNEISEKSEIFDDQFSVERPDGSNFTLKIRSTKLEDSAMYFCASSEESGTEAFFGQGTRLTVV.

V is TRBV7-8 and J is TRBJ2-3; 7 positions match TRBD2. V shed 2 bases, J shed 5 bases, and the junction held 4 bases outside the gene matches. The CDR3 loop spans 14 amino acids. Per the germline V gene, CDR1 is SGHVS and CDR2 is FQNEAQ. CDR3 loop: CASSLLAAVDTQYF. DNA of the CDR3: TGTGCCAGCAGCTTACTAGCGGCAGTAGATACGCAGTATTTT.

This chain joins TRBV3-1 (or the pseudogene TRBV3-2) and TRBJ2-6; 9 bases map to TRBD2. In germline, CDR1 is LGHDT, CDR2 YNNKEL (reference sequence). The CDR3 covers 17 residues. V shed 3 bases, J shed 4 bases, and the junction held 7 bases outside the gene matches. The CDR3, as DNA: TGTGCCAGCAGCCAGGCCACGGGACTAGCCGGGGCCAACGTCCTGACTTTC. Encoded protein: CASSQATGLAGANVLTF.

The V and J genes are TRBV10-1 and TRBJ1-2; possibly TRBD1 for D (6 bases). The CDR3 has 15 residues. V lost 0 bases and J 5 bases, leaving 13 bases between the germline ends. Per germline, CDR1 WNHNN and CDR2 SYGVQD (reference sequence). The CDR3 loop is CASSESGGGRYGYTF. CDR3 DNA: TGCGCCAGCAGTGAGTCGGGAGGGGGAAGATATGGCTACACCTTC.

This chain links TRBV7-3 with TRBJ1-2, with D hard to call. This CDR3 comprises 13 residues. Germline CDR1 and CDR2: SGHTA and FQGTGA. The V gene lost 2 bases and the J gene lost 8 bases, with 12 bases spanning the gap. Here the CDR3 reads CASSLSKGGGYTF. The CDR3 DNA reads as TGTGCCAGCAGCTTATCGAAGGGCGGGGGCTACACCTTC.

The chain recombines TRBV19 with TRBJ1-2; D might be TRBD1 (6 bases). Trimming took 6 bases from V and 4 from J, leaving 12 bases between them. CDR1 is LNHDA, CDR2 SQIVND, per germline (reference sequence). CDR3 length: 13 amino acids. The CDR3 nucleotides are TGTGCCAGTAGACAGGGTTTTGGCTATGGCTACACCTTC. As protein: CASRQGFGYGYTF. The whole variable domain, remainder taken from reference TRBV19 and TRBJ1-2, is DGGITQSPKYLFRKEGQNVTLSCEQNLNHDAMYWYRQDPGQGLRLIYYSQIVNDFQKGDIAEGYSVSREKKESFPLTVTSAQKNPTAFYLCASRQGFGYGYTFGSGTRLTVV.

The genes are TRBV7-9 and TRBJ2-3, with 7 bases identical to TRBD1. The CDR3 extends over 14 amino acids. V lost 5 bases to trimming and J lost 2 bases; unmatched junction nucleotides: 4. In germline, CDR1 is SEHNR, CDR2 FQNEAQ (reference sequence). The DNA for the CDR3 is TGTGCCAGCAGCCCACAGGGGTACACAGATACGCAGTATTTT. Amino acids: CASSPQGYTDTQYF.

The chain employs TRBV3-1 (or the pseudogene TRBV3-2) and TRBJ2-3; 8 bases are shared with TRBD2. Looked up from germline, CDR1 is LGHDT and CDR2 is YNNKEL (reference sequence). Germline trimming cut 5 bases from V and 6 bases from J; bases unmatched to any gene: 4. This CDR3 spans 13 amino acids. CDR3 residues: CASSTRLADTQYF. CDR3 coding DNA: TGTGCCAGCAGCACAAGACTAGCGGATACGCAGTATTTT.

The V gene is TRBV7-9, the J gene TRBJ2-6; D is possibly TRBD1 (5 bases). The germline V gene has CDR1 SEHNR and CDR2 FQNEAQ (reference sequence). The V end was cut by 6 bases, the J end by 4 bases, with 10 bases between. The CDR3 has 14 residues. This CDR3 is CASRGLRGANVLTF. CDR3 DNA sequence: TGTGCCAGCAGGGGGCTGAGGGGGGCCAACGTCCTGACTTTC. Using reference TRBV7-9 and TRBJ2-6 for the parts outside the CDR3, the full variable domain is DTGVSQNPRHKITKRGQNVTFRCDPISEHNRLYWYRQTLGQGPEFLTYFQNEAQLEKSRLLSDRFSAERPKGSFSTLEIQRTEQGDSAMYLCASRGLRGANVLTFGAGSRLTVL.

This chain joins TRBV28 and TRBJ2-1; weak D call: TRBD2 (5 bases). The CDR3 sequence is 18 residues long. V lost 5 bases, J lost 1 base, and 21 bases lay in between. CDR1 and CDR2 (germline): MDHEN, SYDVKM. CDR3 sequence reads: CASSPERKSRVSYNEQFF. In DNA, the CDR3 is TGTGCCAGCAGTCCAGAGCGGAAATCTAGGGTATCCTACAATGAGCAGTTCTTC.

The rearrangement uses TRBV7-9 and TRBJ1-4; no definite D call. Germline CDR1 and CDR2: SEHNR and FQNEAQ (reference sequence). The V end lost 6 bases, the J end lost 7 bases, and 15 bases lay between the germline ends. The CDR3 contains 14 residues. CDR3 coding DNA: TGTGCCAGCAGGGAATCCGGGAAAGGTGAAAAACTGTTTTTT. Translation: CASRESGKGEKLFF.

The chain recombines TRBV5-8 with TRBJ2-3; D gene uncertain. V lost 4 bases and J 1 base, leaving 4 bases between the germline ends. The length of the CDR3 is 12 residues. The germline gives CDR1 SGHTS, CDR2 YDEGEE. CDR3 in amino acids: CASSPRTDTQYF. The CDR3 nucleotides are TGTGCCAGCAGCCCTCGCACAGATACGCAGTATTTT.

V gene TRBV29-1 combines with J gene TRBJ1-2, with D possibly TRBD1 on 6 matching bases. Germline CDR1 reads SQVTM; CDR2 reads ANQGSEA. The CDR3 spans 14 residues. Trimming stripped 0 bases from V and 7 bases from J, with 15 bases between. CDR3 loop: CSVEEGGLGTGYTF. The CDR3 region has the DNA TGCAGCGTTGAAGAAGGGGGTCTCGGTACTGGCTACACCTTC.

The chain recombines TRBV9 with TRBJ2-5; D is uncertain. The CDR3 totals 16 residues. Trimming shortened V by 0 bases and J by 4 bases, and 16 bases separated the two germline ends. Germline V CDR1 and CDR2: SGDLS, YYNGEE. For the CDR3, the DNA is TGTGCCAGCAGCGTAGCTCCCAACAGCCGCCCAGAGACCCAGTACTTC. The encoded protein is CASSVAPNSRPETQYF.

The chain joins TRBV7-6 to TRBJ1-6, with D possibly being TRBD1 (5 bases). Trimming cost V 5 bases and J 0 bases, with 20 bases left between them. Looked up from germline, CDR1 is SGHVS and CDR2 is FNYEAQ. This CDR3 is built from 19 residues. In DNA form, the CDR3 reads TGTGCCAGCAGCCCAAGACAGCCCCGAGGCTTCTCCTATAATTCACCCCTCCACTTT. This codes for CASSPRQPRGFSYNSPLHF. Full variable domain (remainder filled in from reference TRBV7-6 and TRBJ1-6): GAGVSQSPRYKVTKRGQDVALRCDPISGHVSLYWYRQALGQGPEFLTYFNYEAQQDKSGLPNDRFSAERPEGSISTLTIQRTEQRDSAMYRCASSPRQPRGFSYNSPLHFGNGTRLTVT.

Note on this clone: The same CDR3 arises from other DNA sequences in this sample as well. This rearrangement joins TRBV9 to TRBJ2-3; 7 bases agree with TRBD1. Germline V gives CDR1 SGDLS, CDR2 YYNGEE. The junction had 4 bases not matched to a gene; V was cut back by 3 bases and J by 3 bases. The CDR3 is 14 residues long. The CDR3 here is CASSERTGTDTQYF. In DNA, the CDR3 is TGTGCCAGCAGCGAACGGACAGGTACAGATACGCAGTATTTT.

The J gene is TRBJ2-5, the V gene TRBV2; D call uncertain. V was clipped by 2 bases and J by 0 bases, with 4 bases between them. This CDR3 spans 13 amino acids. CDR1 is SNHLY, CDR2 FYNNEI, per germline. CDR3 loop: CASSERYQETQYF. The CDR3 DNA reads TGTGCCAGCAGTGAACGGTACCAAGAGACCCAGTACTTC. The entire variable domain, with the rest obtained from reference TRBV2 and TRBJ2-5, is as follows: EPEVTQTPSHQVTQMGQEVILRCVPISNHLYFYWYRQILGQKVEFLVSFYNNEISEKSEIFDDQFSVERPDGSNFTLKIRSTKLEDSAMYFCASSERYQETQYFGPGTRLLVL.

In its sample, this clone was seen a few times. This chain links TRBV11-2 with TRBJ2-1; maybe TRBD1 (6 bases). Trimming took off 1 base at V and 5 bases at J, with 12 bases between the two ends. The CDR3 extends over 15 amino acids. Germline-derived CDR1 and CDR2 are SGHAT and FQNNGV. CDR3 in DNA: TGTGCCAGCAGCTTAGTTACAGGGTCTGACAATGAGCAGTTCTTC. It is translated as CASSLVTGSDNEQFF. The full variable domain, completed using reference TRBV11-2 and TRBJ2-1, is EAGVAQSPRYKIIEKRQSVAFWCNPISGHATLYWYQQILGQGPKLLIQFQNNGVVDDSQLPKDRFSAERLKGVDSTLKIQPAKLEDSAVYLCASSLVTGSDNEQFFGPGTRLTVL.

This clone has just a few counts. The chain is built from TRBV7-9 and TRBJ1-1; D possibly corresponds to TRBD1 (6 bases). This CDR3 has 14 residues. V lost 4 bases and J lost 7, with 16 bases in between. Germline V gene sequence: CDR1 SEHNR, CDR2 FQNEAQ (reference sequence). The CDR3, as DNA: TGTGCCAGCAGCTCTCCAACAGGGATCGGTGAAGCTTTCTTT. Translation gives CASSSPTGIGEAFF.

The chain is built from TRBV7-9 and TRBJ1-2; maybe TRBD1 (5 bases). Between the trimmed V and J ends, which lost 8 bases and 4 bases, there was a span of 20 bases. This CDR3 spans 15 amino acids. The germline V gene has CDR1 SEHNR and CDR2 FQNEAQ (reference sequence). The CDR3, as DNA: TGTGCCAGCGCGGGCCGGGGGGGTAACCTCTATGGCTACACCTTC. Its protein is CASAGRGGNLYGYTF.